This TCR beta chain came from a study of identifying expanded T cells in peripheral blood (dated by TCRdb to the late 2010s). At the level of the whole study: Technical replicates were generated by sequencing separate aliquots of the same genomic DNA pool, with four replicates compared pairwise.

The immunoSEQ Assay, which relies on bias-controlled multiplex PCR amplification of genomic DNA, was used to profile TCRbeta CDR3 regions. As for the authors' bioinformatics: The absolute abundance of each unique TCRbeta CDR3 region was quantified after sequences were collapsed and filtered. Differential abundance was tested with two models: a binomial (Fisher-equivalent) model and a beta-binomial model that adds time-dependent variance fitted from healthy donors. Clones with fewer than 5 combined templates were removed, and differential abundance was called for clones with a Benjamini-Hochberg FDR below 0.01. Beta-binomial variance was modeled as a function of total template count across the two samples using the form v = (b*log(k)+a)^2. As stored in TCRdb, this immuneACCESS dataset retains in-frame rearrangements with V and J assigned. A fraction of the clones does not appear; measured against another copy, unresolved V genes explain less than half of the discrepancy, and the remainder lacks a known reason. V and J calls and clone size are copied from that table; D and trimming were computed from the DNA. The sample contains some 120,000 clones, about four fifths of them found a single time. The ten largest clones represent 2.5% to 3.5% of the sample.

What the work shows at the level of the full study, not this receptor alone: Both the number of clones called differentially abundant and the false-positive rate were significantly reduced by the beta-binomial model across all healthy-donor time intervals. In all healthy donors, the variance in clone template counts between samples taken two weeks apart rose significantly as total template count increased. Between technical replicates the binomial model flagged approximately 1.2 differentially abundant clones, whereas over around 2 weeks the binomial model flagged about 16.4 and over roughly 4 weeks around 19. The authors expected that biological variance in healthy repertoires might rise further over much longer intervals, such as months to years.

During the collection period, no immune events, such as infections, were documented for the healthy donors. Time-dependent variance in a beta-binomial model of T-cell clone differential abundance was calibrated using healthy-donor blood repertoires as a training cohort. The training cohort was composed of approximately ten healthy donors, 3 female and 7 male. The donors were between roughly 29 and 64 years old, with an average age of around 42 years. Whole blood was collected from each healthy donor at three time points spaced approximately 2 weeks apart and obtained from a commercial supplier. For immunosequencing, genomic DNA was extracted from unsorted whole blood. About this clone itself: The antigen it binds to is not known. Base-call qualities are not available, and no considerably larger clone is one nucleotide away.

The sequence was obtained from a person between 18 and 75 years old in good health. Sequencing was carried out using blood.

The CDR3 protein sequence reads: CAISANPVSNTEAFF. Read as DNA, the sequence is TGTGCCATCAGTGCGAACCCGGTCTCGAACACTGAAGCTTTCTTT. The V and J genes are TRBV10-3 and TRBJ1-1; the D gene identity is not certain. CDR1 and CDR2, per the germline V gene, are ENHRY and SYGVKD. Counted from cysteine to phenylalanine, this CDR3 has 15 amino acids. CDR3 DNA is the only sequence kept; it has 45 bases, read in frame from the first base. V is pared back by 4 bases and J by 1 base, with 13 bases lying between the germline termini.